This entry lists 5 T cell receptor beta chains sequenced from one sample in a study of beta chain features in type 1 diabetes. Findings and limits, study-wide: Shorter TCRB CDR3s, moderately but significantly so, marked every one of the four CD4+ subsets in Type 1 diabetes patients.

Every bit of the isolated RNA underwent reverse transcription, so sequencing read expressed TCRB transcripts. Some clones are missing from TCRdb's copy, which holds only in-frame ones; the method was immunoSEQ multiplex PCR. The top ten hold less than 0.02% of the sample, which has roughly 290,000 clones, over 12% seen once. The antigens for these receptors are not known. Material for sequencing was naive CD4+ T cells from blood. The receptors originated from a man between 18 and 35 years old with type 1 diabetes.

This clone turned up a few times. This chain connects TRBV5-1 to TRBJ1-6; possible D gene TRBD1, 5 bases. This CDR3 region has 14 residues. Trimming pared 6 bases from V and 7 bases from J, leaving 14 bases between. Germline V gives CDR1 SGHRS, CDR2 YFSETQ. The CDR3 DNA follows: TGCGCCAGCACCCTTGGCTCAGGGAATTCACCCCTCCACTTT. It encodes CASTLGSGNSPLHF.

The rearrangement uses TRBV4-1 and TRBJ2-1; 8 nucleotides match TRBD2. The CDR3 loop spans 16 amino acids. Per germline, CDR1 MGHRA and CDR2 YSYEKL. The V segment lost 4 bases and the J segment 9 bases; nucleotides outside the gene matches: 14. The CDR3 loop reads CASSLSGVPSFGEQFF. For the CDR3, the DNA is TGCGCCAGCAGCCTTAGCGGGGTGCCGTCCTTCGGTGAGCAGTTCTTC.

The V call is TRBV21-1, the J call TRBJ1-2; the tabulated D call, TRBD1, remains unverified against the DNA. TRBV21-1 is a known pseudogene. The CDR3 sequence is 14 residues long. The CDR3 protein is CASSKAGQRNGYTF. Here the CDR3 DNA reads TGTGCCAGCAGCAAAGCCGGACAGCGCAATGGCTACACCTTC.

The chain recombines TRBV11-3 with TRBJ2-1; 7 nucleotides match TRBD2. This CDR3 has 16 amino acids. Germline values: CDR1 SGHNT, CDR2 YENEEA. The trim removed 4 bases at V and 3 bases at J, leaving 9 bases unmatched. CDR3 in amino acids: CASSSQGGGRYNEQFF. In nucleotides, the CDR3 is TGTGCCAGCAGCTCCCAAGGCGGGGGACGCTACAATGAGCAGTTCTTC.

This clone was observed many times. V gene TRBV29-1 combines with J gene TRBJ2-3; D remains ambiguous. Germline V lookup: CDR1 SQVTM, CDR2 ANQGSEA. The CDR3 runs to 14 residues. Trimming took off 3 bases at V and 0 bases at J, with 10 bases between the two ends. Here the CDR3 DNA reads TGCAGCGTTGAGTCTCTCCTTAGCACAGATACGCAGTATTTT. This translates into CSVESLLSTDTQYF.